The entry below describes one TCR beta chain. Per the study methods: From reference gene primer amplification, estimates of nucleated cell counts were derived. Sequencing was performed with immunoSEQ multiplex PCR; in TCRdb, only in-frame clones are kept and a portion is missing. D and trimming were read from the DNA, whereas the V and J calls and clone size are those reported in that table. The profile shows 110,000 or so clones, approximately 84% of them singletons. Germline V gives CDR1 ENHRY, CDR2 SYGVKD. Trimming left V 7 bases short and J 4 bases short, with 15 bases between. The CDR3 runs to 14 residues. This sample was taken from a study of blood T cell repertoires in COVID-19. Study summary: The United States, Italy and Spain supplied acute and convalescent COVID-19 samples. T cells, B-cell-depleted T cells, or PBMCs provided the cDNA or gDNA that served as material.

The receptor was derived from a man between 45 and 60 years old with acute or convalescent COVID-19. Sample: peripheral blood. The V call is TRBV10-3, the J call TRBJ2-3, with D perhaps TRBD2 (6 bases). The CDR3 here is CAIKGGPVADTQYF. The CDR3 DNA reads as TGTGCCATCAAGGGAGGTCCGGTGGCAGATACGCAGTATTTT.